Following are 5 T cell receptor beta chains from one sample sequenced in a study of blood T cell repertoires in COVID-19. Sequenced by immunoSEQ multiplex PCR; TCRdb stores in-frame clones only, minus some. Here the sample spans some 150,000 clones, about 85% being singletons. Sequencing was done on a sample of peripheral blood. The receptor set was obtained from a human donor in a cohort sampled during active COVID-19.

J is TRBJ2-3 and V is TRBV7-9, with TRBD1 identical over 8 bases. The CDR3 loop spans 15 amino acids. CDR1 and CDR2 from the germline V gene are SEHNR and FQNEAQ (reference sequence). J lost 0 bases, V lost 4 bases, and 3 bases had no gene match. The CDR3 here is CASSSGTGSTDTQYF. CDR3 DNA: TGTGCCAGCAGCTCCGGGACAGGAAGCACAGATACGCAGTATTTT.

The CDR3 is CAGGAYLNTEAFF. The CDR3 nucleotides are TGTGCCGGGGGGGCATATCTGAACACTGAAGCTTTCTTT. The J gene is TRBJ1-1, the V gene TRBV30; possibly TRBD1 for D (6 bases). CDR3 length: 13 residues. In germline, CDR1 is GTSNPN, CDR2 SVGIG (reference sequence). With 8 bases removed from V and 0 bases from J, the gap between germline ends came to 13 bases.

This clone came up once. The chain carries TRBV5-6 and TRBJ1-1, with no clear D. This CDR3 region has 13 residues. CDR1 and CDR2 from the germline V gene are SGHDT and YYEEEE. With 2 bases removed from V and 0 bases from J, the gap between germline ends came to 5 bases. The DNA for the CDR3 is TGTGCCAGCAGCTTCGGGATGAACACTGAAGCTTTCTTT. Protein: CASSFGMNTEAFF.

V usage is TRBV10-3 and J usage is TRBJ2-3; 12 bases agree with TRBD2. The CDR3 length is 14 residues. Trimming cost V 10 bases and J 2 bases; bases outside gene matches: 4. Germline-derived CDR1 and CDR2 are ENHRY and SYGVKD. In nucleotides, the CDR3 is TGTGCCACCGGACTAGCGGGGCCCACAGATACGCAGTATTTT. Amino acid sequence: CATGLAGPTDTQYF.

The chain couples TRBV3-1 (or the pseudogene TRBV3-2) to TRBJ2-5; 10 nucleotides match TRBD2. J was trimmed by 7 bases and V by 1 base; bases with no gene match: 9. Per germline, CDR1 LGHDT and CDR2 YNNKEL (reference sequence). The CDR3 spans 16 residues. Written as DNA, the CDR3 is TGTGCCAGCAGCCAAGTAGGGACTAGCGCCGGGGGGACCCAGTACTTC. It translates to CASSQVGTSAGGTQYF.